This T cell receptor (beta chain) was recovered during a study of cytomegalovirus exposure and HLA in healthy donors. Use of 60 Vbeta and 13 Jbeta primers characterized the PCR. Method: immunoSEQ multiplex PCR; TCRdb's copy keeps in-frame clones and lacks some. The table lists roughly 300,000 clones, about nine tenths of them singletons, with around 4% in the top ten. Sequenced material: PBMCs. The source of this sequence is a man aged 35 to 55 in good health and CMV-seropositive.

The CDR3 sequence: CSGLGLAGLYNEQFF. The CDR3 coding sequence is TGCAGCGGCCTGGGACTAGCGGGGCTATACAATGAGCAGTTCTTC. The chain recombines TRBV29-1 with TRBJ2-1; TRBD2 matches at 13 bases. CDR1 and CDR2 from the germline V gene are SQVTM and ANQGSEA. This CDR3 has 15 amino acids. V lost 7 bases to trimming and J lost 4 bases; unmatched junction nucleotides: 7.